These 27 T cell receptor beta chains were sequenced from one sample in a study of blood T cells in healthy people across ages. Combining a sample-barcoded 5' primer with a J-beta primer mix, a second PCR ran for roughly 7 to 11 cycles. TCRdb independently ran MiXCR on the 5' RACE reads; one entry per CDR3 protein. The table includes around 900,000 distinct CDR3 sequences, under 30% detected once. Sequencing was carried out using blood. Source of these receptors: an elderly woman in good health.

This clonotype has a count of ten or more. The chain joins TRBV6-2 or TRBV6-3 to TRBJ2-7; TRBD1 matches 8 bases. V lost 0 bases, J lost 5 bases, and 12 bases stayed unmatched. Germline CDR1 is MNHEY and CDR2 is SVGEGT. CDR3 size: 17 residues. This chain's CDR3 is CASSYSPWRDRNHEQYF. The CDR3 DNA is TGTGCCAGCAGTTACTCCCCATGGAGGGACAGGAACCACGAGCAGTACTTC.

This clonotype was counted between two and nine times. The gene calls are TRBV30 and TRBJ1-5; D unclear. Per germline, CDR1 GTSNPN and CDR2 SVGIG (reference sequence). Between the trimmed V and J ends, which lost 4 bases and 6 bases, there was a span of 16 bases. The CDR3 spans 14 residues. CDR3 in amino acids: CAWNSGRLSQPQHF. DNA for the CDR3: TGTGCCTGGAACTCAGGACGGCTTAGTCAGCCCCAGCATTTT.

The chain joins TRBV3-1 to TRBJ2-4, with a weak D call TRBD2 (5 bases). This CDR3 comprises 17 residues. The V gene lost 1 base and the J gene lost 0 bases, with 13 bases spanning the gap. CDR1 and CDR2 (germline): LGHDT, YNNKEL (reference sequence). The CDR3 bases are TGTGCCAGCAGCCAAGGCGGGCAAATACTAGCCAAAAACATTCAGTACTTC. Protein product: CASSQGGQILAKNIQYF.

The chain combines TRBV19 with TRBJ1-5; the D is unclear. This CDR3 has 16 residues. V shed 3 bases and J shed 0 bases, with 12 bases lying between them. Germline V gives CDR1 LNHDA, CDR2 SQIVND (reference sequence). The CDR3 spells CASSIRSPPSNQPQHF. The CDR3 DNA reads TGTGCCAGTAGTATCAGGAGCCCACCTAGCAATCAGCCCCAGCATTTT.

This clonotype was counted many times. This sequence joins TRBV12-3 or TRBV12-4 and TRBJ1-5; the D is unclear. V was pared by 3 bases and J by 0 bases, with 6 bases between. The CDR3 has 14 residues. For the CDR3, the DNA is TGTGCCAGCAGTTTTGCAGCTAGCAATCAGCCCCAGCATTTT. Translating it yields CASSFAASNQPQHF.

At least ten counts were recorded for this clonotype. This chain links TRBV6-2 or TRBV6-3 with TRBJ2-1; 8 nucleotides line up with TRBD1. CDR3 length equals 15 residues. Per the germline V gene, CDR1 is MNHEY and CDR2 is SVGEGT. Trimming took 0 bases from V and 8 from J; bases not matched to a gene: 6. The CDR3, as DNA: TGTGCCAGCAGTTACTCGAGCGCAGGGGGCTATGAGCAGTTCTTC. Translating gives CASSYSSAGGYEQFF.

To note about this clonotype: It may be a read error: a sequence one base away is much more abundant. This chain joins TRBV20-1 and TRBJ2-1; the D gene is possibly TRBD2 (6 bases). CDR3 length: 15 residues. Looked up from germline, CDR1 is DFQATT and CDR2 is SNEGSKA (reference sequence). V was shortened by 0 bases and J by 3 bases, with 12 bases between the two germline ends. The CDR3 spells CSARDPDYDYNEQFF. The CDR3 DNA is TGCAGTGCTAGAGATCCGGACTACGACTACAATGAGCAGTTCTTC.

A remark on this clonotype: A much larger clone lies a single base off, so this may be a read error. The V gene is TRBV6-6, the J gene TRBJ2-7; TRBD1 might be the D (5 bases). The end of the DNA is better explained by TRBJ2-5, so the J call may be wrong. The CDR3 length is 14 residues. Germline loops: CDR1 MNHNY, CDR2 SVGAGI (reference sequence). The CDR3 here is CASSDQGGRETQYF. The CDR3 nucleotides read TGTGCCAGCAGTGACCAGGGCGGTCGGGAGACCCAGTACTTC.

In its sample, this clonotype was seen many times. This chain joins TRBV2 and TRBJ2-3; the D gene is possibly TRBD2 (6 bases). CDR1 is SNHLY and CDR2 is FYNNEI in the germline V gene. The ends were cut back, 6 bases at V and 2 bases at J, with 18 bases in the middle. This CDR3 is 16 amino acids long. CDR3 sequence (DNA): TGTGCCAGCAGGGACGCGGGCGGGGTCCCCACAGATACGCAGTATTTT. This codes for CASRDAGGVPTDTQYF.

This clonotype turned up a few times. The chain recombines TRBV9 with TRBJ2-7, with D unresolved. The CDR3 runs to 11 residues. Trimming removed 0 bases from V and 7 bases from J, with 5 bases in between. In germline, CDR1 is SGDLS, CDR2 YYNGEE. In nucleotides, the CDR3 is TGTGCCAGCAGCGTAGAGAATGAGCAGTACTTC. This codes for CASSVENEQYF.

This sequence joins TRBV2 and TRBJ1-5, with D maybe TRBD1 (5 bases). Trimming removed 4 bases from V and 3 bases from J, with 10 bases in between. This CDR3 has 14 residues. Germline V lookup: CDR1 SNHLY, CDR2 FYNNEI. DNA for the CDR3: TGTGCCAGCAGTGGGACACTGGTCAATCAGCCCCAGCATTTT. Translating it yields CASSGTLVNQPQHF. The complete variable domain, with remaining parts taken from reference TRBV2 and TRBJ1-5, reads EPEVTQTPSHQVTQMGQEVILRCVPISNHLYFYWYRQILGQKVEFLVSFYNNEISEKSEIFDDQFSVERPDGSNFTLKIRSTKLEDSAMYFCASSGTLVNQPQHFGDGTRLSIL.

This clonotype was observed many times. Here the CDR3 DNA reads TGTGCCAGCAGAGCTAGCGGGGGGACCACAGATACGCAGTATTTT. Translating gives CASRASGGTTDTQYF. This chain uses TRBV6-2 or TRBV6-3 with TRBJ2-3, with TRBD2 matching 11 bases. Germline CDR1 reads MNHEY; CDR2 reads SVGEGT. J gave up 2 bases and V 6 bases, and 4 bases lay outside the gene matches. This CDR3 comprises 15 residues.

J is TRBJ1-2 and V is TRBV29-1; TRBD1 might be the D (6 bases). CDR1 and CDR2 (germline): SQVTM, ANQGSEA. V lost 3 bases to trimming and J lost 5 bases, with 19 bases between them. This CDR3 has 15 amino acids. The CDR3 is CSVDRQGTPGYGYTF. The CDR3 bases are TGCAGCGTTGACCGGCAGGGGACGCCCGGTTATGGCTACACCTTC.

Turning to this clonotype: Given a much more abundant clone one base away, this may be a read error. This rearrangement joins TRBV12-3 or TRBV12-4 to TRBJ2-5, with D perhaps TRBD1 (6 bases). CDR3 length equals 13 residues. V lost 1 base, J lost 14 bases, and 17 bases lay in between. CDR3 sequence reads: CASSLVLGTPSYF. In nucleotides, the CDR3 is TGTGCCAGCAGTTTAGTTCTCGGGACACCTAGTTACTTC.

The chain employs TRBV20-1 and TRBJ1-2, with a weak D call TRBD1 (5 bases). The germline gives CDR1 DFQATT, CDR2 SNEGSKA (reference sequence). The CDR3 extends over 14 amino acids. Trimming removed 5 bases at V and 2 bases at J, with 15 bases between. The CDR3 loop is CSARRPTANYGYTF. CDR3 in DNA: TGCAGTGCTCGCCGCCCGACAGCGAACTATGGCTACACCTTC.

The rearrangement links TRBV16 to TRBJ2-5, with a weak D call TRBD1 (5 bases). This CDR3 comprises 15 residues. V shed 2 bases and J shed 0 bases, with 10 bases lying between them. CDR1 and CDR2 from the germline V gene are KGHSY and FQNENV. CDR3 coding DNA: TGTGCCAGCAGCCAACCCGGACAACACCAAGAGACCCAGTACTTC. It codes for CASSQPGQHQETQYF.

This clonotype was counted at least ten times. V usage is TRBV3-1 and J usage is TRBJ2-5; 10 nucleotides line up with TRBD2. The V and J ends lost 10 bases and 5 bases, in that order; junction bases with no gene match: 13. The CDR3 runs 15 residues. Germline V gene data show CDR1 as LGHDT and CDR2 as YNNKEL (reference sequence). Written as DNA, the CDR3 is TGTGCCACCGCCCCAAGCGGGGGGGCGTTTGAGACCCAGTACTTC. This gives the protein CATAPSGGAFETQYF.

A word on this clonotype: A much larger clone sits a single nucleotide away, making a read error possible. The chain combines TRBV7-2 with TRBJ2-5; the match to TRBD2 covers 11 bases. The germline V gene encodes CDR1 SGHTA and CDR2 FQGNSA. J was trimmed by 11 bases and V by 1 base; bases with no gene match: 9. The CDR3 is made up of 15 amino acids. Here the CDR3 reads CASSLGVAGGPEQYF. DNA of the CDR3: TGTGCCAGCAGCTTAGGGGTAGCGGGGGGGCCAGAGCAGTACTTC.

For this clonotype: A much larger clonotype is one base distant, so this may be a read error. The gene calls are TRBV29-1 and TRBJ2-3, with D perhaps given as TRBD1 or TRBD2 (5 bases each). V lost 2 bases to trimming and J lost 6 bases, with 15 bases between them. The CDR3 runs 14 residues. The germline V gene has CDR1 SQVTM and CDR2 ANQGSEA. The CDR3 DNA follows: TGCAGCGTTGAATTGGGGGAGAGGCCCGATACGCAGTATTTT. Translation gives CSVELGERPDTQYF.

V usage is TRBV12-3 or TRBV12-4 and J usage is TRBJ2-1; tentatively, D is TRBD2 (6 bases). Trimming pared 1 base from V and 7 bases from J, leaving 20 bases between. The CDR3 is 17 amino acids. CDR3 residues: CASSLVLGGTATNEQFF. For the CDR3, the DNA is TGTGCCAGCAGTTTAGTCCTGGGCGGGACGGCTACGAATGAGCAGTTCTTC.

Ten or more counts support this clonotype. The V gene is TRBV7-9, the J gene TRBJ2-6; a weak D match, TRBD1 (6 bases). The germline gives CDR1 SEHNR, CDR2 FQNEAQ (reference sequence). V lost 2 bases, J lost 6 bases, and 11 bases lay in between. The CDR3 consists of 15 residues. CDR3 coding DNA: TGTGCCAGCAGCTTATTGGGGGCTGAGGCCAACGTCCTGACTTTC. Translated: CASSLLGAEANVLTF.

Regarding this clonotype: The junction departs from germline at one end; a sequencing error may be responsible. The rearrangement links TRBV12-3 or TRBV12-4 to TRBJ1-1; D is unresolved. This CDR3 has 15 amino acids. The DNA of the CDR3 is TGTGCCAACAGTTTTCAACAATTAGGGAACACTGAAGCTTTCTTT. Its translation: CANSFQQLGNTEAFF.

Remarks on this clonotype: A read error is possible here, since a much larger clone lies one base away. This chain joins TRBV18 and TRBJ2-7, with D maybe TRBD1 (5 bases). Judging by the DNA end, TRBJ2-5 fits better; the J call may be wrong. Germline CDR1 is KGHSH and CDR2 is LQKENI. This CDR3 spans 14 amino acids. CDR3 in DNA: TGTGCCAGCTCAGCCGCAGGGAAACAAGAGACCCAGTACTTC. This sequence encodes CASSAAGKQETQYF.

This clonotype was seen many times. One end of the junction varies from germline; a read error may be responsible. The chain carries TRBV7-2 and TRBJ2-5; the D is unclear. This CDR3 spans 13 amino acids. Germline lookup yields CDR1 SGHTA and CDR2 FQGNSA. This chain's CDR3 is CASTRDRQGTQYF. The CDR3 region has the DNA TGTGCCAGCACGCGAGATCGCCAAGGGACCCAGTACTTC.

There are many counts of this clonotype. The chain combines TRBV2 with TRBJ2-5; D remains ambiguous. Trimming stripped 5 bases from V and 5 bases from J, with 9 bases between. The germline CDR1 and CDR2 sequences are SNHLY and FYNNEI. This CDR3 comprises 12 residues. The DNA for the CDR3 is TGTGCCAGCAGTAAAGGGTTTGAGACCCAGTACTTC. It yields the protein CASSKGFETQYF.

The table lists this clonotype with many counts. As DNA, the CDR3 is TGTGCCAGCAGTGATGGGACCCCAAGGGAGACCCAGTACTTC. The encoded protein is CASSDGTPRETQYF. V and J are TRBV2 and TRBJ2-5; D could derive from TRBD1 or TRBD2 (5 bases each). Germline values: CDR1 SNHLY, CDR2 FYNNEI. The CDR3 is 14 amino acids. The germline V and J ends were trimmed by 3 bases and 5 bases, with 13 bases remaining between them.

This clonotype came up many times. This chain joins TRBV6-2 or TRBV6-3 and TRBJ2-4; D might be TRBD2 (6 bases). CDR3 size: 13 residues. The germline gives CDR1 MNHEY, CDR2 SVGEGT. Trimming removed 5 bases at V and 9 bases at J, with 14 bases between. The CDR3 protein is CASSTIGGAIQYF. CDR3 nucleotide sequence: TGTGCCAGCAGTACTATCGGGGGAGCCATTCAGTACTTC.